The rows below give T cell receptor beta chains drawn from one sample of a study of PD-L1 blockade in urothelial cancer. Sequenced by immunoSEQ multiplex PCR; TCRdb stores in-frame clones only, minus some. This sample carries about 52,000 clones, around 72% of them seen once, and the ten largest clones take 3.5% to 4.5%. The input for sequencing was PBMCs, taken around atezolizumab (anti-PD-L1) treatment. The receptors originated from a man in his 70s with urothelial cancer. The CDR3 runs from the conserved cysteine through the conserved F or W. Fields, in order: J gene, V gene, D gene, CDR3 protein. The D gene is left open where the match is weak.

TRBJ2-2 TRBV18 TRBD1 CASSPRTGNTGELFF
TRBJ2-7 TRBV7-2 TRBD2 CASSLIAGGPAYEQYF
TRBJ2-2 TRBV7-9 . CASSPEARISTGELFF
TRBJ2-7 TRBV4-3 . CASSQDRQGYEQYF
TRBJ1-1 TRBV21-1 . CASPKTQDLYTEAFF
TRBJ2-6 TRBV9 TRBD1 CASSPTGQGSGANVLTF
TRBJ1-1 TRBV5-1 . CASSLGAGKGEAFF
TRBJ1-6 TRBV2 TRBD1 CASSPRGQGTSPLHF
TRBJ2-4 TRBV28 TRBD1 CASSLDRGSGIQYF
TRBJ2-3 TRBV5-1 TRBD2 CASSLWPGAGGLTDTQYF
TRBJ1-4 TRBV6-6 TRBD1 CASSGQGNEKLFF
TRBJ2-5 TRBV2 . CASVKRGRGQETQYF
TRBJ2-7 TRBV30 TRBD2 CAWRVSGRDEQYF
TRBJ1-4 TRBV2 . CASSDYQTATNEKLFF
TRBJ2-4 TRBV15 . CATSRTAALAKNIQYF
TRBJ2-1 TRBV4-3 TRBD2 CASSQGLAGANEQFF
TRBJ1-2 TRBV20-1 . CSASANYGYTF
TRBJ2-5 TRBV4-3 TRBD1 CASSPGTGWDETQYF
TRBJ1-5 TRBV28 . CASSLLNQPQHF
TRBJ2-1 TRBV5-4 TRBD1 CASTYLYGQGGLFF
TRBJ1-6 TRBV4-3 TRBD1 CASSLDGQGANSPLHF
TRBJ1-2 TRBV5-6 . CASSLPSGDGYTF
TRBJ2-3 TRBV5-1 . CASRHREKSTDTQYF
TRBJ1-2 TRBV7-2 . CASSFRRAYYGYTF
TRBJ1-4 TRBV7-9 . CASSLDVPYTNEKLFF
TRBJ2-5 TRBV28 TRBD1 CASSSTGIQETQYF
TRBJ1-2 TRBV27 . CASSAPNLYGYTF
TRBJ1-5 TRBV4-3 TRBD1 CASSQVWDRGDYSNQPQHF
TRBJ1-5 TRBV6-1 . CATERGHSNQPQHF
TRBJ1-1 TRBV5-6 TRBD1 CASSLGDRNTEAFF